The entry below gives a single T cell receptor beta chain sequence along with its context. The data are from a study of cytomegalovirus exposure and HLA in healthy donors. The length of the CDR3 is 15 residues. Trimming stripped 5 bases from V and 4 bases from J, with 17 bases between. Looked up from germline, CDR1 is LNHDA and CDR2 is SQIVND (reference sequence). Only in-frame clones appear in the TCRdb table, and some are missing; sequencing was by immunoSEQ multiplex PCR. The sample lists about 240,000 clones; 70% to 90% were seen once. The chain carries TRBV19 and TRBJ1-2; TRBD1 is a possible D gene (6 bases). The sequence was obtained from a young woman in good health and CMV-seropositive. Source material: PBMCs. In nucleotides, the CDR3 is TGTGCCAGTAGTCCCCTTGGTTGGGACACCTATGGCTACACCTTC. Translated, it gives CASSPLGWDTYGYTF. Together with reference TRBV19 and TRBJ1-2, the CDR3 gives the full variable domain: DGGITQSPKYLFRKEGQNVTLSCEQNLNHDAMYWYRQDPGQGLRLIYYSQIVNDFQKGDIAEGYSVSREKKESFPLTVTSAQKNPTAFYLCASSPLGWDTYGYTFGSGTRLTVV.